These 26 T cell receptor beta chains came from one sample sequenced in a study of cytomegalovirus exposure and HLA in healthy donors. This PCR relied on a set of 60 Vbeta primers and 13 Jbeta primers. Profiled with immunoSEQ multiplex PCR; TCRdb holds only in-frame clones, not every one. The table shows about 140,000 clones, with approximately 71% occurring only once. Sequencing was done on a sample of PBMCs. These receptors came from a man aged 30-40 years in good health and CMV-seronegative.

The V and J genes are TRBV6-5 and TRBJ2-5, with unresolved D. The CDR3 totals 13 residues. Trimming took off 3 bases at V and 3 bases at J, with 8 bases between the two ends. Germline values: CDR1 MNHEY, CDR2 SVGAGI. The CDR3 DNA reads TGTGCCAGCAGTTATGTGTCGGAAGAGACCCAGTACTTC. Translating gives CASSYVSEETQYF.

The chain uses TRBV6-5 and TRBJ2-7; 9 nucleotides align to TRBD1. This CDR3 region has 15 residues. V lost 6 bases, J lost 5 bases, and 11 bases stayed unmatched. Germline values: CDR1 MNHEY, CDR2 SVGAGI. The CDR3 is CASRAGTGPVNEQYF. The CDR3 region has the DNA TGTGCCAGCAGAGCCGGGACAGGGCCGGTAAACGAGCAGTACTTC.

The CDR3 coding sequence is TGTGCCAGCAGCCCACAGGCAACTAATGAAAAACTGTTTTTT. It codes for CASSPQATNEKLFF. The V gene is TRBV28, the J gene TRBJ1-4; possibly TRBD1 for D (5 bases). V lost 6 bases and J 0 bases, leaving 8 bases between the germline ends. The CDR3 spans 14 residues. Germline V gene sequence: CDR1 MDHEN, CDR2 SYDVKM.

The CDR3 sequence is CASSQGGGEQYF. The CDR3 bases are TGCGCCAGCAGCCAAGGAGGGGGCGAGCAGTACTTC. The chain employs TRBV4-1 and TRBJ2-7, with D possibly matching TRBD1 (6 bases). The V end was cut by 1 base, the J end by 6 bases, with 7 bases between. Germline V gene lookup returns CDR1 MGHRA and CDR2 YSYEKL. The CDR3 extends over 12 amino acids.

The genes are TRBV19 and TRBJ2-7; TRBD1 might be the D (6 bases). The germline CDR1 and CDR2 sequences are LNHDA and SQIVND (reference sequence). Trimming left V 5 bases short and J 2 bases short, with 16 bases between. This CDR3 has 15 residues. Here the CDR3 DNA reads TGTGCCAGTAGTCTTCCCAGGACAGACCCCTACGAGCAGTACTTC. Its translation: CASSLPRTDPYEQYF.

This chain uses TRBV9 with TRBJ1-2, with 8 positions matching TRBD1. Germline CDR1 is SGDLS and CDR2 is YYNGEE. The CDR3 has 15 residues. V shed 0 bases and J 4 bases; nucleotides not matched to a gene: 5. CDR3 sequence reads: CASSVAAGGSYGYTF. The CDR3 region has the DNA TGTGCCAGCAGCGTAGCCGCAGGGGGCTCCTATGGCTACACCTTC.

The J gene is TRBJ1-5, the V gene TRBV5-6; D perhaps matches TRBD1 (5 bases). The CDR3 covers 15 residues. The V gene's germline CDR1 is SGHDT and CDR2 YYEEEE. The V end was cut by 2 bases, the J end by 5 bases, with 14 bases between. CDR3 residues: CASSFWADSYQPQHF. The CDR3 DNA reads TGTGCCAGCAGCTTCTGGGCCGACAGTTATCAGCCCCAGCATTTT. The entire variable domain, with the rest obtained from reference TRBV5-6 and TRBJ1-5, is as follows: DAGVTQSPTHLIKTRGQQVTLRCSPKSGHDTVSWYQQALGQGPQFIFQYYEEEERQRGNFPDRFSGHQFPNYSSELNVNALLLGDSALYLCASSFWADSYQPQHFGDGTRLSIL.

The chain combines TRBV11-3 with TRBJ2-1; D possibly corresponds to TRBD2 (6 bases). This CDR3 contains 15 residues. Germline V gives CDR1 SGHNT, CDR2 YENEEA. V lost 5 bases and J lost 8, with 19 bases in between. CDR3 DNA sequence: TGTGCCAGCAGCCACTTTACCGGGACTTTCGATGAGCAGTTCTTC. Encoded protein: CASSHFTGTFDEQFF.

This clone was detected only once. V usage is TRBV30 and J usage is TRBJ1-1, with TRBD1 matching 9 bases. V was clipped by 3 bases and J by 0 bases; unmatched bases: 14. This CDR3 comprises 18 residues. Germline CDR1 reads GTSNPN; CDR2 reads SVGIG (reference sequence). CDR3 DNA: TGTGCCTGGAGGGCCATACCGGGACAGGGCTTGATGAACACTGAAGCTTTCTTT. Amino acids: CAWRAIPGQGLMNTEAFF. The variable domain in full, completed from reference TRBV30 and TRBJ1-1, reads SQTIHQWPATLVQPVGSPLSLECTVEGTSNPNLYWYRQAAGRGLQLLFYSVGIGQISSEVPQNLSASRPQDRQFILSSKKLLLSDSGFYLCAWRAIPGQGLMNTEAFFGQGTRLTVV.

The J gene is TRBJ2-7, the V gene TRBV19, with D unresolved. This CDR3 contains 15 residues. Looked up from germline, CDR1 is LNHDA and CDR2 is SQIVND (reference sequence). V dropped 4 bases and J dropped 0 bases, with 13 bases sitting between them. CDR3 sequence reads: CASSTLSGGSYEQYF. CDR3 bases: TGTGCCAGTAGTACTCTGAGTGGTGGCTCCTACGAGCAGTACTTC.

In the case of this clone: Other DNA variants within this sample encode the same CDR3. The V and J genes are TRBV19 and TRBJ2-5; D perhaps matches TRBD2 (6 bases). The CDR3 runs to 15 residues. CDR1 is LNHDA and CDR2 is SQIVND in the germline V gene (reference sequence). V lost 1 base and J 2 bases, leaving 11 bases between the germline ends. The CDR3 nucleotides read TGTGCCAGTAGTATAGGCGGAGGGGAACAAGAGACCCAGTACTTC. Protein sequence: CASSIGGGEQETQYF.

This clone appeared a single time. The chain carries TRBV20-1 and TRBJ2-7; tentatively, D is TRBD1 (6 bases). The CDR3 totals 11 residues. V lost 4 bases and J lost 6, with 10 bases in between. The germline CDR1 and CDR2 sequences are DFQATT and SNEGSKA (reference sequence). The CDR3: CSAMRGTEQYF. The CDR3 nucleotides are TGCAGTGCTATGAGGGGGACCGAGCAGTACTTC.

In regard to this clone: Other DNA variants within this sample encode the same CDR3. The chain carries TRBV21-1 and TRBJ2-2; the table calls TRBD2, which could not be checked here. TRBV21-1 is recorded as a pseudogene. The CDR3 totals 19 residues. The CDR3 loop is CASSPPGLAGGGMTGELFF. CDR3 DNA: TGTGCCAGCAGCCCCCCTGGACTAGCGGGAGGGGGTATGACCGGGGAGCTATTTTTT.

The CDR3 here is CASSYYATGEGYEQYF. Here the CDR3 DNA reads TGTGCCAGCAGTTACTATGCGACAGGGGAGGGGTACGAGCAGTACTTC. The rearrangement joins TRBV6-5 to TRBJ2-7; a possible D gene is TRBD1 (8 bases). CDR1 is MNHEY and CDR2 is SVGAGI in the germline V gene. This CDR3 is 16 amino acids long. V lost 1 base to trimming and J lost 4 bases, with 17 bases between them.

The chain uses TRBV23-1 and TRBJ2-2; no firm D call. TRBV23-1 is reported as an ORF; its role is uncertain. The CDR3 contains 14 residues. Trimming removed 8 bases from V and 6 bases from J, with 16 bases in between. In DNA, the CDR3 is TGCGCCAGCCTCTTTCCGCTAGTTTCCGGGGAGCTGTTTTTT. Translation: CASLFPLVSGELFF.

The CDR3 region has the DNA TGTGCCAGCAGCCGCACGGGGGTCCAAGAGACCCAGTACTTC. Protein product: CASSRTGVQETQYF. The V call is TRBV27, the J call TRBJ2-5, with D tentatively TRBD2 (6 bases). The length of the CDR3 is 14 residues. Trimming removed 6 bases at V and 1 base at J, with 12 bases between. Germline values: CDR1 MNHEY, CDR2 SMNVEV (reference sequence).

V gene TRBV9 combines with J gene TRBJ2-5, with 7 bases that match TRBD2. Germline CDR1 is SGDLS and CDR2 is YYNGEE. The CDR3 has 15 residues. V shed 4 bases, J shed 2 bases, and the junction held 8 bases outside the gene matches. The CDR3 here is CASSPTAGVQETQYF. The CDR3 nucleotides are TGTGCCAGCAGCCCCACTGCGGGGGTTCAAGAGACCCAGTACTTC.

The chain has TRBV2 and TRBJ2-3; tentative D call: TRBD2 (5 bases). The V and J ends lost 10 bases and 5 bases respectively, with 19 bases between them. CDR3 size: 14 residues. Germline loops: CDR1 SNHLY, CDR2 FYNNEI. The CDR3 region is CATRTGTLGDTQYF. The CDR3 nucleotides read TGTGCCACCCGAACGGGAACCCTGGGAGATACGCAGTATTTT.

This rearrangement joins TRBV14 to TRBJ1-2; possibly TRBD1 for D (6 bases). The length of the CDR3 is 15 residues. V gave up 3 bases and J gave up 5 bases, with 16 bases separating them. Germline CDR1 reads SGHDN; CDR2 reads FVKESK. The CDR3 loop reads CASSHDDSTGYGYTF. The CDR3 DNA reads TGTGCCAGCAGCCACGACGACTCCACAGGGTATGGCTACACCTTC.

The V call is TRBV7-9, the J call TRBJ2-2, with TRBD2 matching 8 bases. CDR3 length: 15 amino acids. Germline assignment: CDR1 SEHNR and CDR2 FQNEAQ (reference sequence). Germline trimming cut 2 bases from V and 4 bases from J; bases unmatched to any gene: 3. The CDR3 bases are TGTGCCAGCAGCTTAACTAGCGGTTCCACCGGGGAGCTGTTTTTT. Protein: CASSLTSGSTGELFF.

CDR3 in DNA: TGCAGCGTTGAACCCGGGTCCGGGGCCAACGTCCTGACTTTC. Translation: CSVEPGSGANVLTF. V gene TRBV29-1 combines with J gene TRBJ2-6, with D unresolved. CDR3 length: 14 residues. The germline V gene encodes CDR1 SQVTM and CDR2 ANQGSEA. The V and J ends lost 2 bases and 4 bases respectively, with 9 bases between them.

This chain links TRBV5-6 with TRBJ2-5, with TRBD1 identical over 8 bases. CDR3 length: 16 amino acids. Germline trimming cut 0 bases from V and 5 bases from J; bases unmatched to any gene: 9. Looked up from germline, CDR1 is SGHDT and CDR2 is YYEEEE. CDR3 in amino acids: CASSLVPGQGWETQYF. CDR3 nucleotides: TGTGCCAGCAGCTTGGTACCCGGACAGGGATGGGAGACCCAGTACTTC.

CDR3 nucleotides: TGTGCCAGCAGCTACGACCCGACGGGTTACAATGAGCAGTTCTTC. Residues: CASSYDPTGYNEQFF. The chain is built from TRBV7-3 and TRBJ2-1; no clear D gene. V was cut by 4 bases and J by 4 bases, with 14 bases left in between. The germline gives CDR1 SGHTA, CDR2 FQGTGA. The CDR3 is 15 residues long.

The table lists this clone with a few counts. This CDR3 is CASSYSNSQPYEQYF. The CDR3 nucleotides read TGTGCCAGCAGTTACTCGAACAGTCAGCCCTACGAGCAGTACTTC. V is TRBV6-5 and J is TRBJ2-7, with D unclear. With 0 bases removed from V and 2 bases from J, the gap between germline ends came to 11 bases. The CDR3 sequence is 15 residues long. Germline V gene data show CDR1 as MNHEY and CDR2 as SVGAGI.

The chain carries TRBV11-2 and TRBJ2-7; D unclear. Germline CDR1 SGHAT, CDR2 FQNNGV. This CDR3 is built from 16 residues. The V gene lost 4 bases and the J gene lost 0 bases, with 16 bases spanning the gap. Here the CDR3 DNA reads TGTGCCAGCAGCTCGCCCCGACACCCTGTCTCCTACGAGCAGTACTTC. This gives the protein CASSSPRHPVSYEQYF.

The chain employs TRBV5-1 and TRBJ1-2; D might be TRBD1 (6 bases). Trimming removed 4 bases from V and 4 bases from J, with 14 bases in between. This CDR3 has 14 residues. From germline, CDR1 is SGHRS and CDR2 YFSETQ. DNA of the CDR3: TGCGCCAGCAGCCCGGGACAAAACCGCTATGGCTACACCTTC. It specifies CASSPGQNRYGYTF.